Listed below are T cell receptor beta chains from one sample, sequenced in a study of T cell responses to AZD1222 COVID-19 vaccine. Measured with immunoSEQ multiplex PCR; TCRdb has only the in-frame clones, and not every one. This sample carries 65,000 to 95,000 clones, about 91% of them seen once, and the ten largest clones take about 7.1%. The sequences come from peripheral blood, collected on day 0 of MenACWY control vaccination. The source is an adult in good health. The CDR3 runs from the conserved cysteine through the conserved F or W.

>TRBJ1-2|TRBV12-2
CASRPCQFRSGYGYTF
>TRBJ1-5|TRBV21-1
CASSKGGRNQPQHF
>TRBJ1-1|TRBV28
CASMGQANTEAFF
>TRBJ2-1|TRBV19
CASSEPGGEQFF
>TRBJ2-7|TRBV4-1
CASSQVGSGSRVDEQYF
>TRBJ1-3|TRBV19
CASTPRSASPGSGNTIYF
>TRBJ2-7|TRBV3-1/TRBV3-2
CASSQDRGLRGEQYF
>TRBJ2-5|TRBV5-6
CASSWDRGAETQYF
>TRBJ1-4|TRBV28
CASNGKQNEKLFF
>TRBJ1-1|TRBV28
CASRTPGQPNTEAFF
>TRBJ2-3|TRBV7-6
CASSLVPASGGTDTQYF
>TRBJ1-2|TRBV6-5
CASSTPGTGSNGYTF
>TRBJ2-1|TRBV2
CASTGRGMGGNEQFF
>TRBJ2-3|TRBV9
CASSRTYTDTQYF
>TRBJ1-1|TRBV5-1
CASSLARGNTEAFF
>TRBJ2-2|TRBV28
CASRGGQSTGELFF
>TRBJ2-7|TRBV20-1
CSASFFSSYEQYF